What follows are 32 T cell receptor beta chains derived from one specimen sequenced in a study of control samples from healthy donors and cancer patients. Only in-frame clones appear in the TCRdb table, and some are missing; sequencing was by immunoSEQ multiplex PCR. The sample shows 85,000 to 95,000 clones, approximately 90% of them seen only once. The sample was blood. The receptors derive from a woman in her 70s in good health.

This chain uses TRBV7-2 with TRBJ1-6, with TRBD1 matching 11 bases. CDR1 and CDR2 (germline): SGHTA, FQGNSA. This CDR3 spans 15 amino acids. Trimming removed 2 bases from V and 12 bases from J; junction bases left unmatched: 6. The CDR3 DNA is TGTGCCAGCAGCTTACTACCGGGACAGGGGGGACCCCTCCACTTT. This sequence encodes CASSLLPGQGGPLHF.

The gene calls are TRBV2 and TRBJ1-6; weak D call: TRBD1 (6 bases). Germline CDR1 is SNHLY and CDR2 is FYNNEI. Trimming left V 1 base short and J 7 bases short, with 8 bases between. This CDR3 comprises 14 residues. The chain's CDR3 is CASSEVTGNSPLHF. The CDR3 DNA reads TGTGCCAGCAGTGAAGTTACAGGGAATTCACCCCTCCACTTT. Drawing the rest from reference TRBV2 and TRBJ1-6, the complete variable domain is EPEVTQTPSHQVTQMGQEVILRCVPISNHLYFYWYRQILGQKVEFLVSFYNNEISEKSEIFDDQFSVERPDGSNFTLKIRSTKLEDSAMYFCASSEVTGNSPLHFGNGTRLTVT.

The chain uses TRBV6-6 and TRBJ1-2; TRBD1 might be the D (6 bases). Trimming took off 5 bases at V and 6 bases at J, with 19 bases between the two ends. The CDR3 runs 15 residues. CDR1 is MNHNY, CDR2 SVGAGI, per germline (reference sequence). CDR3 sequence: CASSGWGAGGDGYTF. CDR3 in DNA: TGTGCCAGCAGTGGGTGGGGGGCAGGTGGTGATGGCTACACCTTC.

The chain has TRBV5-4 and TRBJ1-1; no clear D gene. V was clipped by 0 bases and J by 3 bases, with 9 bases between them. Per germline, CDR1 SGHNT and CDR2 YYREEE (reference sequence). The CDR3 runs 14 residues. CDR3 sequence (DNA): TGTGCCAGCAGCTTGGGTAGGGAGCACACTGAAGCTTTCTTT. It is translated as CASSLGREHTEAFF. The full variable domain, with the rest looked up from reference TRBV5-4 and TRBJ1-1, is ETGVTQSPTHLIKTRGQQVTLRCSSQSGHNTVSWYQQALGQGPQFIFQYYREEENGRGNFPPRFSGLQFPNYSSELNVNALELDDSALYLCASSLGREHTEAFFGQGTRLTVV.

J is TRBJ1-1 and V is TRBV6-5; D ambiguous. Germline V lookup: CDR1 MNHEY, CDR2 SVGAGI. V lost 10 bases and J lost 1, with 16 bases in between. The CDR3 contains 14 residues. The CDR3 DNA is TGTGCCACCAGATTGGGCAGCCGGAACACTGAAGCTTTCTTT. Its translation: CATRLGSRNTEAFF.

The chain uses TRBV6-5 and TRBJ2-6, with D possibly being TRBD2 (5 bases). This CDR3 has 14 residues. Germline CDR1 and CDR2: MNHEY and SVGAGI. V gave up 7 bases and J gave up 4 bases, with 11 bases separating them. In DNA form, the CDR3 reads TGTGCCAGCATTTGGGAGCAAGGGGCCAACGTCCTGACTTTC. It encodes CASIWEQGANVLTF.

At least ten counts were recorded for this clone. V gene TRBV7-9 combines with J gene TRBJ2-7; TRBD1 agrees at 9 bases. The CDR3 loop spans 15 amino acids. Germline CDR1 and CDR2: SEHNR and FQNEAQ (reference sequence). The V segment lost 1 base and the J segment 5 bases; nucleotides outside the gene matches: 6. The CDR3 is CASSLGGTGTDEQYF. CDR3 bases: TGTGCCAGCAGCTTAGGAGGGACAGGGACGGACGAGCAGTACTTC. The entire variable domain, with the rest obtained from reference TRBV7-9 and TRBJ2-7, is as follows: DTGVSQNPRHKITKRGQNVTFRCDPISEHNRLYWYRQTLGQGPEFLTYFQNEAQLEKSRLLSDRFSAERPKGSFSTLEIQRTEQGDSAMYLCASSLGGTGTDEQYFGPGTRLTVT.

This clone was observed a few times. This rearrangement joins TRBV20-1 to TRBJ1-2; no definite D call. Germline V gives CDR1 DFQATT, CDR2 SNEGSKA (reference sequence). V lost 3 bases to trimming and J lost 3 bases, with 5 bases between them. The CDR3 is 11 amino acids. DNA for the CDR3: TGCAGTGCTAGCCAACACTATGGCTACACCTTC. It encodes CSASQHYGYTF.

The chain uses TRBV6-1 and TRBJ2-5, with D perhaps matching TRBD2 (6 bases). Trimming left V 3 bases short and J 2 bases short, with 13 bases between. This CDR3 contains 15 residues. Germline V lookup: CDR1 MNHNS, CDR2 SASEGT. CDR3 DNA sequence: TGTGCCAGCAGTGAGGAAGCGGGTTGGCAAGAGACCCAGTACTTC. Translating it yields CASSEEAGWQETQYF.

The chain has TRBV6-1 and TRBJ1-2; the match to TRBD1 covers 7 bases. The CDR3 has 15 residues. With V trimmed by 0 bases and J by 4 bases, 5 bases remained unmatched. Germline V gene data show CDR1 as MNHNS and CDR2 as SASEGT. The CDR3 loop is CASSEAWDSLYGYTF. The CDR3 region has the DNA TGTGCCAGCAGTGAAGCTTGGGACAGCCTCTATGGCTACACCTTC.

The chain carries TRBV13 and TRBJ1-1; possibly TRBD1 for D (6 bases). Germline V lookup: CDR1 PRHDT, CDR2 FYEKMQ (reference sequence). The CDR3 totals 13 residues. The germline V and J ends were trimmed by 8 bases and 2 bases, with 12 bases remaining between them. CDR3 protein: CASLRTANTEAFF. For the CDR3, the DNA is TGTGCCAGCTTACGGACAGCAAACACTGAAGCTTTCTTT.

The J gene is TRBJ1-1, the V gene TRBV5-5; TRBD1 is a possible D gene (5 bases). The V and J ends lost 1 base and 4 bases respectively, with 11 bases between them. The CDR3 contains 14 residues. Germline loops: CDR1 SGHKS, CDR2 YYEKEE (reference sequence). The CDR3 bases are TGTGCCAGCAGCTTGTTTGAGGGGACCACTGAAGCTTTCTTT. This sequence encodes CASSLFEGTTEAFF.

The chain carries TRBV6-6 and TRBJ1-2; D is unclear. Trimming took 9 bases from V and 0 from J, leaving 20 bases between them. CDR1 is MNHNY, CDR2 SVGAGI, per germline (reference sequence). The CDR3 has 16 residues. CDR3 residues: CASSTGSQQTNYGYTF. CDR3 sequence (DNA): TGTGCCAGTTCGACCGGGTCCCAACAGACTAACTATGGCTACACCTTC.

This chain uses TRBV19 with TRBJ1-6, with a possible D match to TRBD1 (5 bases). Germline V CDR1 and CDR2: LNHDA, SQIVND (reference sequence). V lost 4 bases and J 7 bases, leaving 14 bases between the germline ends. The CDR3 totals 15 residues. In DNA form, the CDR3 reads TGTGCCAGTAGTACCCTCCGGGACGGAAATTCACCCCTCCACTTT. It specifies CASSTLRDGNSPLHF.

V usage is TRBV2 and J usage is TRBJ1-4; TRBD1 aligns across 7 bases. From germline, CDR1 is SNHLY and CDR2 FYNNEI. Unmatched junction bases numbered 4, after V lost 7 bases and J lost 8 bases. This CDR3 is 12 amino acids long. This chain's CDR3 is CASNTGDEKLFF. The CDR3 DNA follows: TGTGCCAGCAACACAGGGGACGAAAAACTGTTTTTT. Based on the CDR3 plus reference TRBV2 and TRBJ1-4, the full variable domain is EPEVTQTPSHQVTQMGQEVILRCVPISNHLYFYWYRQILGQKVEFLVSFYNNEISEKSEIFDDQFSVERPDGSNFTLKIRSTKLEDSAMYFCASNTGDEKLFFGSGTQLSVL.

J is TRBJ2-7 and V is TRBV5-1; D perhaps matches TRBD1 (6 bases). The CDR3 has 15 residues. V was clipped by 2 bases and J by 1 base, with 13 bases between them. CDR1 and CDR2 (germline): SGHRS, YFSETQ. CDR3 nucleotide sequence: TGCGCCAGCAGCTTAGACAGGCCATCATCCTACGAGCAGTACTTC. It specifies CASSLDRPSSYEQYF.

The chain combines TRBV2 with TRBJ2-2; 11 bases are a match to TRBD1. V shed 3 bases, J shed 8 bases, and the junction held 5 bases outside the gene matches. This CDR3 spans 15 amino acids. The germline CDR1 and CDR2 sequences are SNHLY and FYNNEI. CDR3 amino acids: CASSDRTGGRGELFF. In nucleotides, the CDR3 is TGTGCCAGCAGTGATCGGACAGGGGGCAGAGGGGAGCTGTTTTTT.

The chain joins TRBV2 to TRBJ1-2; TRBD1 might be the D (5 bases). V dropped 4 bases and J dropped 4 bases, with 10 bases sitting between them. Germline V CDR1 and CDR2: SNHLY, FYNNEI. This CDR3 has 13 amino acids. The CDR3 nucleotides read TGTGCCAGCAGTGCTCAGGGCTTCTATGGCTACACCTTC. Amino acids: CASSAQGFYGYTF. Supplemented by reference TRBV2 and TRBJ1-2, the full variable domain reads EPEVTQTPSHQVTQMGQEVILRCVPISNHLYFYWYRQILGQKVEFLVSFYNNEISEKSEIFDDQFSVERPDGSNFTLKIRSTKLEDSAMYFCASSAQGFYGYTFGSGTRLTVV.

The gene calls are TRBV5-1 and TRBJ1-1; D not resolved. V was cut by 1 base and J by 1 base, with 8 bases left in between. Germline V CDR1 and CDR2: SGHRS, YFSETQ. The CDR3 has 14 amino acids. CDR3 loop: CASSLWVTNTEAFF. The CDR3 nucleotides read TGCGCCAGCAGCTTGTGGGTTACGAACACTGAAGCTTTCTTT.

V usage is TRBV6-5 and J usage is TRBJ2-7; 8 nucleotides match TRBD1. Germline CDR1 reads MNHEY; CDR2 reads SVGAGI. The CDR3 is 13 amino acids. Losses at the gene ends were 6 bases for V and 6 bases for J; bases not matched to a gene: 7. CDR3 in amino acids: CASSRTGYGEQYF. CDR3 sequence (DNA): TGTGCCAGCAGCCGGACAGGGTATGGCGAGCAGTACTTC.

The chain recombines TRBV9 with TRBJ2-7; D is unresolved. Germline V gives CDR1 SGDLS, CDR2 YYNGEE. Trimming took off 0 bases at V and 2 bases at J, with 9 bases between the two ends. There are 14 residues in the CDR3. DNA of the CDR3: TGTGCCAGCAGCGTAGATGGAGCTACCTACGAGCAGTACTTC. Translating it yields CASSVDGATYEQYF.

The chain has TRBV14 and TRBJ2-1; 9 bases fit TRBD2. The CDR3 is 14 amino acids. Germline CDR1 and CDR2: SGHDN and FVKESK. With 5 bases clipped from V and 9 bases from J, the junction kept 8 bases outside the gene matches. CDR3: CASSGTSRLAEQFF. CDR3 nucleotide sequence: TGTGCCAGCAGCGGGACTAGCAGGTTGGCTGAGCAGTTCTTC.

This chain links TRBV7-8 with TRBJ2-5, with D perhaps given as TRBD1 or TRBD2 (5 bases each). Germline V gives CDR1 SGHVS, CDR2 FQNEAQ. Trimming left V 6 bases short and J 7 bases short, with 15 bases between. The CDR3 runs to 13 residues. The CDR3 region has the DNA TGTGCCAGCAGATTCCGGGACCCCGGGACCCAGTACTTC. This gives the protein CASRFRDPGTQYF.

The V call is TRBV27, the J call TRBJ2-1; D is undetermined. The V end was cut by 3 bases, the J end by 6 bases, with 6 bases between. Looked up from germline, CDR1 is MNHEY and CDR2 is SMNVEV (reference sequence). The CDR3 extends over 12 amino acids. CDR3 DNA sequence: TGTGCCAGCAGTTTTCCAGGCAATGAGCAGTTCTTC. Protein: CASSFPGNEQFF.

The rearrangement joins TRBV29-1 to TRBJ1-5; perhaps TRBD1 as D (6 bases). This CDR3 contains 14 residues. V was clipped by 3 bases and J by 0 bases, with 9 bases between them. Germline V lookup: CDR1 SQVTM, CDR2 ANQGSEA. The CDR3 DNA reads TGCAGCGTTGAGGAGGGGGATAGCAATCAGCCCCAGCATTTT. It encodes CSVEEGDSNQPQHF.

This clone has more than one count but fewer than ten. The chain couples TRBV6-5 to TRBJ1-1, with D perhaps TRBD1 (6 bases). The CDR3 length is 10 residues. Germline V gene lookup returns CDR1 MNHEY and CDR2 SVGAGI. V was pared by 7 bases and J by 9 bases, with 9 bases between. The CDR3 region is CASIRGKAFF. The CDR3 DNA is TGTGCCAGCATCAGGGGTAAAGCTTTCTTT.

This clone came up a few times. The rearrangement joins TRBV6-2 or TRBV6-3 to TRBJ2-2; the match to TRBD2 covers 10 bases. V lost 2 bases, J lost 2 bases, and 8 bases stayed unmatched. Germline CDR1 MNHEY, CDR2 SVGEGT. This CDR3 is built from 18 residues. The CDR3 loop is CASSYGPGLASNTGELFF. The DNA of the CDR3 is TGTGCCAGCAGTTACGGTCCGGGACTAGCGAGTAACACCGGGGAGCTGTTTTTT.

This chain connects TRBV11-2 to TRBJ1-6; D is ambiguous. The CDR3 loop spans 15 amino acids. V was trimmed by 7 bases and J by 0 bases, leaving 10 bases between them. Germline V gene data show CDR1 as SGHAT and CDR2 as FQNNGV. This CDR3 is CASTPGSSYNSPLHF. CDR3 in DNA: TGTGCCAGCACCCCGGGGAGCTCCTATAATTCACCCCTCCACTTT.

This chain connects TRBV6-5 to TRBJ2-1; 7 bases line up with TRBD1. V was clipped by 2 bases and J by 4 bases; unmatched bases: 5. The CDR3 runs to 15 residues. Per germline, CDR1 MNHEY and CDR2 SVGAGI. This CDR3 is CASSYTGTAYNEQFF. In nucleotides, the CDR3 is TGTGCCAGCAGTTACACCGGGACAGCTTACAATGAGCAGTTCTTC.

This clone has a handful of counts. The rearrangement uses TRBV7-2 and TRBJ2-5, with TRBD2 matching 8 bases. With V trimmed by 3 bases and J by 2 bases, 5 bases remained unmatched. The germline V gene encodes CDR1 SGHTA and CDR2 FQGNSA. The CDR3 contains 15 residues. CDR3 loop: CASSFQRERQETQYF. In nucleotides, the CDR3 is TGTGCCAGCAGCTTCCAGCGGGAGAGACAAGAGACCCAGTACTTC.

The chain is built from TRBV19 and TRBJ2-3, with TRBD1 identical over 9 bases. Germline loops: CDR1 LNHDA, CDR2 SQIVND (reference sequence). The CDR3 loop spans 15 amino acids. J gave up 4 bases and V 6 bases, and 8 bases lay outside the gene matches. The CDR3 here is CASSPGTGRADTQYF. DNA for the CDR3: TGTGCCAGTAGCCCCGGGACAGGGAGGGCAGATACGCAGTATTTT. The entire variable domain, with the rest obtained from reference TRBV19 and TRBJ2-3, is as follows: DGGITQSPKYLFRKEGQNVTLSCEQNLNHDAMYWYRQDPGQGLRLIYYSQIVNDFQKGDIAEGYSVSREKKESFPLTVTSAQKNPTAFYLCASSPGTGRADTQYFGPGTRLTVL.

This clone was observed a single time. V and J are TRBV5-4 and TRBJ1-6, with 8 bases fitting TRBD1. J was trimmed by 1 base and V by 5 bases; bases with no gene match: 8. Germline V gene sequence: CDR1 SGHNT, CDR2 YYREEE (reference sequence). CDR3 size: 17 residues. The CDR3 nucleotides read TGTGCCAGCAGATTGACTGGACAGGGATCCTATAATTCACCCCTCCACTTT. Its translation is CASRLTGQGSYNSPLHF. Filled out from reference TRBV5-4 and TRBJ1-6, the complete variable domain reads ETGVTQSPTHLIKTRGQQVTLRCSSQSGHNTVSWYQQALGQGPQFIFQYYREEENGRGNFPPRFSGLQFPNYSSELNVNALELDDSALYLCASRLTGQGSYNSPLHFGNGTRLTVT.